The 21 T cell receptor beta chains listed next were all sequenced from one sample in a study of cytomegalovirus exposure and HLA in healthy donors. PCR amplification relied on 60 Vbeta primers (plus 13 Jbeta primers). The table came from immunoSEQ multiplex PCR; TCRdb's copy has only in-frame clones and leaves some out. The profile shows 65,000 to 95,000 clones, about 75% of them singletons. Sequenced input: PBMCs. The receptors were sampled from an older man in good health and CMV-seronegative.

V and J are TRBV28 and TRBJ1-1; D is perhaps TRBD1 (6 bases). CDR1 and CDR2 (germline): MDHEN, SYDVKM. The CDR3 is 11 residues long. V lost 5 bases, J lost 11 bases, and 12 bases lay in between. CDR3 protein: CASSGGAGAFF. CDR3 nucleotides: TGTGCCAGCAGTGGGGGGGCGGGCGCTTTCTTT.

For the CDR3, the DNA is TGTGCCAGCACCCGGGACAGGAACTACGAGCAGTACTTC. Protein: CASTRDRNYEQYF. The chain uses TRBV2 and TRBJ2-7; TRBD1 matches at 8 bases. Germline V gene sequence: CDR1 SNHLY, CDR2 FYNNEI. The CDR3 is 13 residues long. With V trimmed by 7 bases and J by 3 bases, 5 bases remained unmatched.

The J gene is TRBJ2-2, the V gene TRBV27; D may be TRBD1 (5 bases). The CDR3 is 15 amino acids. Germline V gene data show CDR1 as MNHEY and CDR2 as SMNVEV (reference sequence). V was clipped by 5 bases and J by 7 bases, with 17 bases between them. This CDR3 is CASSTLRRENGELFF. CDR3 nucleotides: TGTGCCAGCAGTACTCTACGCAGGGAAAACGGGGAGCTGTTTTTT.

The V and J genes are TRBV30 and TRBJ1-1; 10 nucleotides match TRBD1. The CDR3 sequence is 16 residues long. Germline V gene lookup returns CDR1 GTSNPN and CDR2 SVGIG (reference sequence). V shed 0 bases and J 10 bases; nucleotides not matched to a gene: 14. DNA of the CDR3: TGTGCCTGGAGTGTAATAGGGACAGGGGATCGTCGGGGAGCTTTCTTT. Its translation: CAWSVIGTGDRRGAFF.

The chain uses TRBV7-2 and TRBJ1-1; D is ambiguous. Germline CDR1 and CDR2: SGHTA and FQGNSA. V dropped 4 bases and J dropped 4 bases, with 13 bases sitting between them. There are 14 residues in the CDR3. The CDR3 sequence is CASSSFVGGTEAFF. In nucleotides, the CDR3 is TGTGCCAGCAGCTCCTTTGTCGGCGGCACTGAAGCTTTCTTT.

J is TRBJ1-1 and V is TRBV29-1; TRBD1 agrees at 7 bases. The CDR3 contains 10 residues. The V and J ends lost 6 bases and 7 bases, in that order; junction bases with no gene match: 2. Germline lookup yields CDR1 SQVTM and CDR2 ANQGSEA. This CDR3 reads CSVDRVEAFF. In DNA, the CDR3 is TGCAGCGTCGACAGGGTTGAAGCTTTCTTT.

The V gene is TRBV6-5, the J gene TRBJ1-2; TRBD1 aligns across 10 bases. The CDR3 has 15 amino acids. CDR1 and CDR2 from the germline V gene are MNHEY and SVGAGI. With V trimmed by 7 bases and J by 7 bases, 12 bases remained unmatched. The chain's CDR3 is CASTPGPDRGLGYTF. The CDR3 coding sequence is TGTGCCAGCACCCCGGGCCCCGACAGGGGGCTTGGCTACACCTTC.

The chain recombines TRBV27 with TRBJ1-5; 12 nucleotides line up with TRBD1. The CDR3 contains 19 residues. Looked up from germline, CDR1 is MNHEY and CDR2 is SMNVEV (reference sequence). Trimming took 4 bases from V and 0 from J; bases not matched to a gene: 10. CDR3 DNA sequence: TGTGCCAGCAGTTCACTCCGGGACAGGGGGCTTTATAGCAATCAGCCCCAGCATTTT. As protein: CASSSLRDRGLYSNQPQHF.

Note on this clone: The junction and the germline gene differ at one end; a read error may be behind it. This chain joins TRBV14 and TRBJ2-3; D gene unclear. The germline V gene has CDR1 SGHDN and CDR2 FVKESK. The CDR3 is 16 residues long. The CDR3: CASSQDHLPGTDAQYF. CDR3 in DNA: TGTGCCAGCAGCCAAGATCACCTTCCCGGCACAGATGCGCAGTATTTT.

The CDR3 DNA reads TGCAGTGCTAGTCAGCGGGAAAAACTGTTTTTT. Translation: CSASQREKLFF. V gene TRBV20-1 combines with J gene TRBJ1-4; D not certain. V was cut by 3 bases and J by 8 bases, with 7 bases left in between. This CDR3 is 11 amino acids long. Germline CDR1 DFQATT, CDR2 SNEGSKA (reference sequence).

The chain has TRBV6-5 and TRBJ2-5, with TRBD2 identical over 8 bases. The J call could be wrong; TRBJ2-7 is a better fit for the DNA end. CDR1 and CDR2 from the germline V gene are MNHEY and SVGAGI. CDR3 length: 15 residues. The CDR3 region has the DNA TGTGCCAGCGGAGAAAGCGGGACTAGAACCTACGAGCAGTACTTC. Protein: CASGESGTRTYEQYF.

This chain joins TRBV4-1 and TRBJ1-1, with 10 bases lining up with TRBD1. V dropped 0 bases and J dropped 4; count of bases not matched to a gene: 8. Germline CDR1 MGHRA, CDR2 YSYEKL. The CDR3 is 17 residues long. The CDR3, as DNA: TGCGCCAGCAGCCAAGATCAAGACAGGGGGCCGAGCACTGAAGCTTTCTTT. This translates into CASSQDQDRGPSTEAFF.

Remarks on this clone: The sample carries other DNA sequences with the same CDR3. The chain joins TRBV5-5 to TRBJ1-5; D is perhaps TRBD1 (6 bases). The CDR3 is made up of 17 amino acids. Germline V gives CDR1 SGHKS, CDR2 YYEKEE (reference sequence). V lost 4 bases to trimming and J lost 0 bases, with 17 bases between them. In DNA form, the CDR3 reads TGTGCCAGCAGCGGTGGCCTTACAGGGAATAGCAATCAGCCCCAGCATTTT. Translating gives CASSGGLTGNSNQPQHF.

Regarding this clone: One end of the junction fails to match germline, which may point to a read error. This chain uses TRBV19 with TRBJ2-7; 13 positions agree with TRBD2. The CDR3 runs 14 residues. Germline V gives CDR1 LNHDA, CDR2 SQIVND (reference sequence). Here the CDR3 DNA reads TGTGCCAGCGGGACTAGCGGGACGACCTACGGGCAGTACTTC. This gives the protein CASGTSGTTYGQYF.

The chain has TRBV5-1 and TRBJ2-3, with a tentative D call TRBD2 (7 bases). There are 15 residues in the CDR3. The V gene lost 0 bases and the J gene lost 6 bases, with 14 bases spanning the gap. Germline loops: CDR1 SGHRS, CDR2 YFSETQ. Here the CDR3 DNA reads TGCGCCAGCAGCTTGGCGGGGGGCCGAGGGGATACGCAGTATTTT. Translating it yields CASSLAGGRGDTQYF. Filled out from reference TRBV5-1 and TRBJ2-3, the complete variable domain reads KAGVTQTPRYLIKTRGQQVTLSCSPISGHRSVSWYQQTPGQGLQFLFEYFSETQRNKGNFPGRFSGRQFSNSRSEMNVSTLELGDSALYLCASSLAGGRGDTQYFGPGTRLTVL.

The chain's CDR3 is CASSSRGLAVWEQYF. DNA of the CDR3: TGTGCCAGCAGTTCTAGGGGACTAGCGGTTTGGGAGCAGTACTTC. The chain joins TRBV6-6 to TRBJ2-7; 11 bases are a match to TRBD2. CDR1 is MNHNY, CDR2 SVGAGI, per germline (reference sequence). Trimming at V came to 4 bases and at J to 7 bases, leaving 9 bases not matched to a gene. The CDR3 has 15 residues.

The V gene is TRBV19, the J gene TRBJ2-7; TRBD2 is a possible D gene (6 bases). This CDR3 spans 15 amino acids. Looked up from germline, CDR1 is LNHDA and CDR2 is SQIVND (reference sequence). Trimming removed 8 bases at V and 0 bases at J, with 17 bases between. The CDR3 is CASGTRDRSSYEQYF. CDR3 bases: TGTGCCAGTGGAACGCGGGACCGCTCCTCCTACGAGCAGTACTTC.

The gene calls are TRBV9 and TRBJ1-6, with a tentative D call TRBD1 (6 bases). Germline V gene lookup returns CDR1 SGDLS and CDR2 YYNGEE. The CDR3 consists of 17 residues. Between the trimmed V and J ends, which lost 7 bases and 8 bases, there was a span of 25 bases. The CDR3 protein is CASFLGLRGGFDSPLHF. CDR3 sequence (DNA): TGTGCCAGCTTTTTGGGGTTGAGGGGGGGATTTGATTCACCCCTCCACTTT. The full variable domain, in which reference TRBV9 and TRBJ1-6 provide the parts outside the CDR3, is DSGVTQTPKHLITATGQRVTLRCSPRSGDLSVYWYQQSLDQGLQFLIQYYNGEERAKGNILERFSAQQFPDLHSELNLSSLELGDSALYFCASFLGLRGGFDSPLHFGNGTRLTVT.

The chain employs TRBV6-1 and TRBJ2-7; TRBD1 agrees at 9 bases. This CDR3 spans 15 amino acids. CDR1 MNHNS and CDR2 SASEGT come from the germline V gene. The V gene end was trimmed by 6 bases and the J gene end by 3 bases; junction bases not matched to a gene: 9. In DNA, the CDR3 is TGTGCCAGCAGAATAGGGACAGGGAGGAACTACGAGCAGTACTTC. Translation gives CASRIGTGRNYEQYF.

V and J are TRBV6-6 and TRBJ2-5, with TRBD2 as a possible D gene (6 bases). The V gene lost 0 bases and the J gene lost 5 bases, with 10 bases spanning the gap. The CDR3 contains 14 residues. Germline V gene data show CDR1 as MNHNY and CDR2 as SVGAGI (reference sequence). CDR3 in amino acids: CASSYSSSVETQYF. CDR3 bases: TGTGCCAGCAGTTACTCGTCTAGCGTGGAGACCCAGTACTTC.

The CDR3 DNA reads TGTGCCAGCAGCTTAGCGGGTCTAGGATCCTACAATGAGCAGTTCTTC. Translating gives CASSLAGLGSYNEQFF. The J gene is TRBJ2-1, the V gene TRBV7-2; D gene uncertain. The CDR3 has 16 amino acids. V was pared by 0 bases and J by 1 base, with 10 bases between. Germline V gene sequence: CDR1 SGHTA, CDR2 FQGNSA.